The entry below describes one T cell receptor beta chain. Its specificity is not known. At one end the junction does not follow the germline gene, possibly because of a read error. The CDR3 spans 15 residues. Germline V gene sequence: CDR1 MNHNS, CDR2 SASEGT. Nashville, Tennessee was home to all donors, each a Caucasian adult. The method was immunoSEQ multiplex PCR; TCRdb's version includes in-frame clones alone and lacks a portion of them. The sample carries some 2,000,000 clones, over 85% recorded once. This record comes from a study of shared clonotypes between healthy human individuals. Study-level background: CD8 memory received one plate per donor, CD8 naive two, CD4 memory three and CD4 naive three. Whole-study results and caveats: Of the naive CD4 clonotypes, around 4.9% were shared across several donors. Generally, naive subsets (rather than memory subsets) showed larger estimated richness.

The clonotype comes from a man younger than 35 in good health. The chain links TRBV6-1 to TRBJ2-3; tentatively, D is TRBD2 (5 bases). Sequencing used naive CD4+ T cells sorted from blood. Sample subset: CD45RA+ positively selected. Written as DNA, the CDR3 is TGTGCCAGCAGAGAAGCAGAGAGGGCCCGGGATACGCAGTATTTT. It is translated as CASREAERARDTQYF.